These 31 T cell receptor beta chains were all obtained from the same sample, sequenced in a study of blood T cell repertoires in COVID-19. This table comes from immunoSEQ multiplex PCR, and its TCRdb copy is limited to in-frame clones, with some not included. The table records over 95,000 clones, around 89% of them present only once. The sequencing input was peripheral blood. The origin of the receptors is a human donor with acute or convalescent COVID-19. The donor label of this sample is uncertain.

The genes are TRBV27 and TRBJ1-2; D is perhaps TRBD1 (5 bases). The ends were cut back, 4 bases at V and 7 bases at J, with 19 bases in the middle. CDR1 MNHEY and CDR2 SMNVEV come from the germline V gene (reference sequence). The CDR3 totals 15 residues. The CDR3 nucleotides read TGTGCCAGCAGTTCAATCCGAGCAGGGTTCGGTGGCTACACCTTC. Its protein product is CASSSIRAGFGGYTF.

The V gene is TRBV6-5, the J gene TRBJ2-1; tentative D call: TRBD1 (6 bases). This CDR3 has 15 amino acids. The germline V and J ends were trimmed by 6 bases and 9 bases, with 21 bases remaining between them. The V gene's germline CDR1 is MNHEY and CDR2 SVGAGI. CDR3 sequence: CASSPQGTPEREQFF. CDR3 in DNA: TGTGCCAGCAGCCCCCAGGGGACCCCCGAACGTGAGCAGTTCTTC.

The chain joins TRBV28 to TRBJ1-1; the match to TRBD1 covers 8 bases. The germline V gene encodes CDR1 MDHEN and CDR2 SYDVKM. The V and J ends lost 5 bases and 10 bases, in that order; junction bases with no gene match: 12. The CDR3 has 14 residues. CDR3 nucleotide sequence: TGTGCCAGCAGTCTTCCCGGGACAGGCGGTGTAGCTTTCTTT. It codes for CASSLPGTGGVAFF. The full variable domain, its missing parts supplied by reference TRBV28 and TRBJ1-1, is DVKVTQSSRYLVKRTGEKVFLECVQDMDHENMFWYRQDPGLGLRLIYFSYDVKMKEKGDIPEGYSVSREKKERFSLILESASTNQTSMYLCASSLPGTGGVAFFGQGTRLTVV.

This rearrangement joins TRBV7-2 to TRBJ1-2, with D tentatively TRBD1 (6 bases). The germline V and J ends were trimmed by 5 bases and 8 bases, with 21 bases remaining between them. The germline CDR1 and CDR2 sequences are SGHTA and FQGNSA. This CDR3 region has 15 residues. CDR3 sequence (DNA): TGTGCCAGCAGCCCCCACCTTGGGGGGGCGGGCGGCTACACCTTC. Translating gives CASSPHLGGAGGYTF.

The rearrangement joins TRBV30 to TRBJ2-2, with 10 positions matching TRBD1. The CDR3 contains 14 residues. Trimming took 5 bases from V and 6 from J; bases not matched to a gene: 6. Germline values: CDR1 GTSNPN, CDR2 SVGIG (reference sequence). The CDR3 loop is CAWSGTGEAGELFF. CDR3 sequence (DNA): TGTGCCTGGTCCGGGACAGGGGAGGCCGGGGAGCTGTTTTTT.

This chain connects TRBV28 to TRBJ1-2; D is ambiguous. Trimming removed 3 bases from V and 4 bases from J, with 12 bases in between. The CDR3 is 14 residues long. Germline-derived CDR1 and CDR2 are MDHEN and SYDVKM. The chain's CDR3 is CASSLGITSYGYTF. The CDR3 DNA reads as TGTGCCAGCAGTTTGGGGATCACTAGCTATGGCTACACCTTC.

CDR3 nucleotides: TGTGCCAGCAGCGATACCGACTCTCGCCCCCCCTACGAGCAGTACTTC. As protein: CASSDTDSRPPYEQYF. The chain recombines TRBV27 with TRBJ2-7; unclear D gene. The ends were cut back, 6 bases at V and 2 bases at J, with 20 bases in the middle. CDR1 is MNHEY, CDR2 SMNVEV, per germline (reference sequence). The CDR3 consists of 16 residues.

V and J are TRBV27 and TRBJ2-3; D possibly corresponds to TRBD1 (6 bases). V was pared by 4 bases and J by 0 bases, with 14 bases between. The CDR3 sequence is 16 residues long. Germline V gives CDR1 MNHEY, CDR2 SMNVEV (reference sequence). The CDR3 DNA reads TGTGCCAGCAGTTCTCGACAGGCCTCTAGCACAGATACGCAGTATTTT. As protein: CASSSRQASSTDTQYF.

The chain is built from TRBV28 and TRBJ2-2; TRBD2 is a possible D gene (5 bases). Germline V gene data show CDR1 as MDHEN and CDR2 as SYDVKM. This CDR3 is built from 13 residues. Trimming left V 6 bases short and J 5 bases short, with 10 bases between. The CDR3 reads CASRRTGTGELFF. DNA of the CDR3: TGTGCCAGCAGACGTACGGGGACCGGGGAGCTGTTTTTT.

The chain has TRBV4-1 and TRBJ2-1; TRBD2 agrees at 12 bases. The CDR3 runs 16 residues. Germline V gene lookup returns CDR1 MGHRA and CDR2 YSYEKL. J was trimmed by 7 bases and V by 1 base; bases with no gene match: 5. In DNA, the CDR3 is TGCGCCAGCAGCCAAGCTAGCGGGAGGGATGGTAATGAGCAGTTCTTC. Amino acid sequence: CASSQASGRDGNEQFF.

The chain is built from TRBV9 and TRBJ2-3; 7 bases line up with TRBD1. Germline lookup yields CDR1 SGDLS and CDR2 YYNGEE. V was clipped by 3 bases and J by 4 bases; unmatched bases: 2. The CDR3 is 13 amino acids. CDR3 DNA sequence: TGTGCCAGCAGCGCAACAGGGGCAGATACGCAGTATTTT. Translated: CASSATGADTQYF.

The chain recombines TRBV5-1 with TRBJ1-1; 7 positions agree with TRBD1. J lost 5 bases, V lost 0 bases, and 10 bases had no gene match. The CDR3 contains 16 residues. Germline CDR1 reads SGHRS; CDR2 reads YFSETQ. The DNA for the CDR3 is TGCGCCAGCAGCTTGGCGGACTTGACAGGGCAGACTGAAGCTTTCTTT. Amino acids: CASSLADLTGQTEAFF. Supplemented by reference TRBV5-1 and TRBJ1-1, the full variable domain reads KAGVTQTPRYLIKTRGQQVTLSCSPISGHRSVSWYQQTPGQGLQFLFEYFSETQRNKGNFPGRFSGRQFSNSRSEMNVSTLELGDSALYLCASSLADLTGQTEAFFGQGTRLTVV.

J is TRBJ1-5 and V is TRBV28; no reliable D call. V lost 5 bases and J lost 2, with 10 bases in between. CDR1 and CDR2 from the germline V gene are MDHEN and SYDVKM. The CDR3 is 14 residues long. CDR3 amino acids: CASSRWTGNQPQHF. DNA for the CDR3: TGTGCCAGCAGTCGGTGGACTGGCAATCAGCCCCAGCATTTT.

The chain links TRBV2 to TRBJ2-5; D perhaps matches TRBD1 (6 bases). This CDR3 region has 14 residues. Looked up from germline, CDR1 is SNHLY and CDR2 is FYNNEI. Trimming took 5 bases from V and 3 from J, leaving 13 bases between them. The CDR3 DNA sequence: TGTGCCAGCAGTCAGGGGCGAAGAAAAGAGACCCAGTACTTC. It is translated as CASSQGRRKETQYF.

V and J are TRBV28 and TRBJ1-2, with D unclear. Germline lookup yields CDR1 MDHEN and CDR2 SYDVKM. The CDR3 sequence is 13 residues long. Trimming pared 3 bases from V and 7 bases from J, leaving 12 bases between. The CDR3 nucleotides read TGTGCCAGCAGTTTGACCCCCGAGGGTGGCTACACCTTC. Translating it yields CASSLTPEGGYTF.

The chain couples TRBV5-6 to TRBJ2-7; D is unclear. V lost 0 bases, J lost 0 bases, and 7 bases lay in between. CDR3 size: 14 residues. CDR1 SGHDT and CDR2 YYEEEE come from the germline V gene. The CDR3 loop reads CASSLVQDSYEQYF. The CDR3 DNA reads TGTGCCAGCAGCTTGGTCCAGGACTCCTACGAGCAGTACTTC.

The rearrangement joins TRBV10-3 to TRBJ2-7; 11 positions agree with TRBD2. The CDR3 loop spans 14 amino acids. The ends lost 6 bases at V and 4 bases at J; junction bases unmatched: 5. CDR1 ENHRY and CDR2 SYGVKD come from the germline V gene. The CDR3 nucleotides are TGTGCCATCAGGTCTAGCGGGAGGCCATACGAGCAGTACTTC. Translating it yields CAIRSSGRPYEQYF.

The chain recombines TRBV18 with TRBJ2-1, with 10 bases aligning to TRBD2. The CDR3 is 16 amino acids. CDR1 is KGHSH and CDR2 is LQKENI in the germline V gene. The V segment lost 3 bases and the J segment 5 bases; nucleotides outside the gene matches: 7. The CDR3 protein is CASSPPSGGAHNEQFF. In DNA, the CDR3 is TGTGCCAGCTCACCCCCCAGCGGGGGGGCGCACAATGAGCAGTTCTTC. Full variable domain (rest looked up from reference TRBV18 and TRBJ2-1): NAGVMQNPRHLVRRRGQEARLRCSPMKGHSHVYWYRQLPEEGLKFMVYLQKENIIDESGMPKERFSAEFPKEGPSILRIQQVVRGDSAAYFCASSPPSGGAHNEQFFGPGTRLTVL.

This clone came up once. The CDR3 coding sequence is TGTGCCAGTAGTACCCAGACCGGGGGGAATCAGCCCCAGCATTTT. It specifies CASSTQTGGNQPQHF. V usage is TRBV19 and J usage is TRBJ1-5, with TRBD1 as a possible D gene (5 bases). Germline V gene lookup returns CDR1 LNHDA and CDR2 SQIVND (reference sequence). V was cut by 4 bases and J by 4 bases, with 14 bases left in between. The CDR3 is 15 amino acids.

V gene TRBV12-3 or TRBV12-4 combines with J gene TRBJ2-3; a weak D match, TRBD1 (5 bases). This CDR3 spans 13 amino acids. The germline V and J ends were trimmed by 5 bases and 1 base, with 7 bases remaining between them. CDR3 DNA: TGTGCCAGCAGTGACAGAGGCACAGATACGCAGTATTTT. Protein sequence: CASSDRGTDTQYF.

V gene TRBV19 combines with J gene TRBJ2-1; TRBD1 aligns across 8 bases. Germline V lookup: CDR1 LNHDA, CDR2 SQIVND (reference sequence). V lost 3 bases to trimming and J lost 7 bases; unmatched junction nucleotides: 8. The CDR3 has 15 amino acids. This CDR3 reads CASSMIGTGRNEQFF. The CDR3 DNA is TGTGCCAGTAGTATGATCGGGACAGGACGAAATGAGCAGTTCTTC.

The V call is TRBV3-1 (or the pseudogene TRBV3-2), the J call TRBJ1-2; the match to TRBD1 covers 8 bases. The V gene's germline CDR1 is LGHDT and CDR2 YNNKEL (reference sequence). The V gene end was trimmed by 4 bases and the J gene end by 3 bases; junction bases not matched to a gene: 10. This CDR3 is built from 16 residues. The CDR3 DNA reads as TGTGCCAGCAGCCCAGGAGGACAGGGTGGGGACTATGGCTACACCTTC. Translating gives CASSPGGQGGDYGYTF.

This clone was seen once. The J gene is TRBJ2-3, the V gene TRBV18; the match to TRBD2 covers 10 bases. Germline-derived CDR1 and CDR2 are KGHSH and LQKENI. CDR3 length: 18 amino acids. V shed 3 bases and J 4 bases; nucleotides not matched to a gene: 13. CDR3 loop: CASSPPSKRGGLADTQYF. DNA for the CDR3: TGTGCCAGCTCACCGCCTTCCAAGCGGGGGGGACTTGCAGATACGCAGTATTTT.

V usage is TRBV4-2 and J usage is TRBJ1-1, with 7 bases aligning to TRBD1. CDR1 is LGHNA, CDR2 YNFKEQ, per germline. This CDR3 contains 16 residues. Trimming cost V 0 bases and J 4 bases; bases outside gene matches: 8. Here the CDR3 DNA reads TGTGCCAGCAGCCAAGAGGCCGGGACAGTGAGCACTGAAGCTTTCTTT. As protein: CASSQEAGTVSTEAFF.

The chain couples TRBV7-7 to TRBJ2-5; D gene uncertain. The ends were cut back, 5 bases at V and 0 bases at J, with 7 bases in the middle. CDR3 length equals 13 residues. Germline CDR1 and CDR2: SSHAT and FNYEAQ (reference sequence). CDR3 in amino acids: CASSRGYQETQYF. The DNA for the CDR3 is TGTGCCAGCAGCCGAGGTTACCAAGAGACCCAGTACTTC.

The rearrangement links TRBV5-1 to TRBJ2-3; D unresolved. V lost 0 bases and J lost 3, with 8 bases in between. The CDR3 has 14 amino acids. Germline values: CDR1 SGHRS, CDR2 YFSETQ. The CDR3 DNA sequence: TGCGCCAGCAGCTTGGAACAGACGACAGATACGCAGTATTTT. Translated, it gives CASSLEQTTDTQYF.

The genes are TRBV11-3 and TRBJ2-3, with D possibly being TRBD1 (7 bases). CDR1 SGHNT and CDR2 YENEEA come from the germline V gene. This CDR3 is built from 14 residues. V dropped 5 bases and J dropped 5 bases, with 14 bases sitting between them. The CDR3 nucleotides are TGTGCCAGCAGCGGGCGACAGGGAGGAGATACGCAGTATTTT. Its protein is CASSGRQGGDTQYF.

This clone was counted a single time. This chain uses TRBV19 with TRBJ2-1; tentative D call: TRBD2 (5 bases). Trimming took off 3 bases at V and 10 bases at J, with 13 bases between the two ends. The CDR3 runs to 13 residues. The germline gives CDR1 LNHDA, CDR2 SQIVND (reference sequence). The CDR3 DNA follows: TGTGCCAGTAGTATTAACGGACTTTACGAGCAGTTCTTC. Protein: CASSINGLYEQFF. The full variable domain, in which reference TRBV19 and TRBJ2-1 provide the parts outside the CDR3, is DGGITQSPKYLFRKEGQNVTLSCEQNLNHDAMYWYRQDPGQGLRLIYYSQIVNDFQKGDIAEGYSVSREKKESFPLTVTSAQKNPTAFYLCASSINGLYEQFFGPGTRLTVL.

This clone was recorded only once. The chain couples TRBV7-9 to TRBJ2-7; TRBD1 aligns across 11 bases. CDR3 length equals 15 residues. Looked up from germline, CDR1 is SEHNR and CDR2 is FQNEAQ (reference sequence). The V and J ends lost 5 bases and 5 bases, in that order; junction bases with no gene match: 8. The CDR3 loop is CASSGGTGGFDEQYF. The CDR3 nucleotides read TGTGCCAGCAGCGGCGGGACAGGGGGTTTTGACGAGCAGTACTTC. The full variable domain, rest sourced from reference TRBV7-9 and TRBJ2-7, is DTGVSQNPRHKITKRGQNVTFRCDPISEHNRLYWYRQTLGQGPEFLTYFQNEAQLEKSRLLSDRFSAERPKGSFSTLEIQRTEQGDSAMYLCASSGGTGGFDEQYFGPGTRLTVT.

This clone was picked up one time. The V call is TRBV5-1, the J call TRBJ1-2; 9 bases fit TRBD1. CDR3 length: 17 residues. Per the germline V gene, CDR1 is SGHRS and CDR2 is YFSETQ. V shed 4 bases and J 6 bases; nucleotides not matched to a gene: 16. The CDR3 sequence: CASSLTLPGQGGDGYTF. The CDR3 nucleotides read TGCGCCAGCAGCCTAACCCTCCCGGGACAGGGCGGTGATGGCTACACCTTC.

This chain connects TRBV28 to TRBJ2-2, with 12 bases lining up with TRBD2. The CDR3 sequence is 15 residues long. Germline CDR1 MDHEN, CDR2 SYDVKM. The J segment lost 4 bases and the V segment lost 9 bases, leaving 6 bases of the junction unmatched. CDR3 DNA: TGTGCCAGTGGGGGACTAGCGGGCTTCACCGGGGAGCTGTTTTTT. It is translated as CASGGLAGFTGELFF.